Reported below is one T cell receptor beta chain. The data derive from a study of patients and donors after allogeneic stem cell transplantation. This CDR3 comprises 14 residues. The germline V and J ends were trimmed by 5 bases and 6 bases, with 16 bases remaining between them. CDR1 and CDR2 (germline): SGHTA, FQGNSA. TCRdb re-analysed the RT-PCR reads in MiXCR, keeping a single row per CDR3 protein. This sample has about 960,000 distinct CDR3 sequences, with roughly 18% found just once. The chain recombines TRBV7-2 with TRBJ1-2; D gene uncertain. Sequencing used blood, either unsorted or a sorted T cell fraction (not recorded which). This clonotype was obtained from a human donor who was either an allogeneic HSCT recipient or a stem cell or donor lymphocyte infusion donor (not recorded which). It is not recorded whose cells these are; they may come from a transplant donor. This CDR3 reads CASSPRVPRDGYTF. Here the CDR3 DNA reads TGTGCCAGCAGCCCTAGGGTTCCGCGGGATGGCTACACCTTC.